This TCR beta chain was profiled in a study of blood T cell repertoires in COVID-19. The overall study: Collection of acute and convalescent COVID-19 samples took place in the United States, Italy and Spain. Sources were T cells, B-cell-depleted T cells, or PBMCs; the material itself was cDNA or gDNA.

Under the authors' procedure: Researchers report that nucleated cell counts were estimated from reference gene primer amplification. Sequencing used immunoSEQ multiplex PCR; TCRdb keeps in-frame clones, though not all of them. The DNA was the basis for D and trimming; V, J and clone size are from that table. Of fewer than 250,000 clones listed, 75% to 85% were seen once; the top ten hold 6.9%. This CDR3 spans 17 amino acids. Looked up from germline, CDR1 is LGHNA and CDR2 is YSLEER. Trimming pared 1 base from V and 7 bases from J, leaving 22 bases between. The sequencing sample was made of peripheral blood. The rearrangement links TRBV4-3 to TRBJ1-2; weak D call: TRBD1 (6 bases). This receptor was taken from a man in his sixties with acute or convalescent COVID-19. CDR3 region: CASSQASPVGGAGGYTF. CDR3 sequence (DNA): TGCGCCAGCAGCCAAGCCTCCCCAGTTGGGGGGGCGGGTGGCTACACCTTC.